Below, one T cell receptor (beta chain) is given with its context. Profiled with immunoSEQ multiplex PCR; TCRdb holds only in-frame clones, not every one. The sample holds roughly 57,000 clones; 94% are singletons and the top ten take 1.5% to 2%. V shed 1 base and J shed 6 bases, with 19 bases lying between them. This CDR3 region has 16 residues. Germline assignment: CDR1 SGHVS and CDR2 FNYEAQ. This record comes from a study of preoperative IRX-2 immunotherapy in early breast cancer. The sample's treatment: preoperative locoregional IRX-2 cytokine immunotherapy. This phase Ib study tested locoregional IRX-2 cytokine immunotherapy given before surgery.

This TCR was sampled from a human donor with breast cancer. The gene calls are TRBV7-6 and TRBJ2-7, with D perhaps assigned TRBD1 or TRBD2 (5 bases each). This sample was obtained from a patient treated with IRX-2 immunotherapy. CDR3 coding DNA: TGTGCCAGCAGCTTAGTGTTGGCAGGGAAACGGGGCGAGCAGTACTTC. It encodes CASSLVLAGKRGEQYF.